This T cell receptor (beta chain) came from a study of blood T cell repertoires in COVID-19. Study-wide context: Donors in the United States, Italy and Spain gave samples during acute or convalescent COVID-19. Nucleic acid was either cDNA or gDNA, and it came from T cells, B-cell-depleted T cells, or PBMCs.

As handled by the study authors: Estimates of nucleated cell counts were drawn from the amplification of reference gene primers. Clones were sequenced by immunoSEQ multiplex PCR, and TCRdb holds only the in-frame ones, with some missing. V and J calls and clone size are copied from that table; D and trimming were computed from the DNA. The sample lists tens of thousands of clones, approximately 88% seen once, with approximately 0.4% in the top ten. The V end was cut by 6 bases, the J end by 5 bases, with 23 bases between. From germline, CDR1 is SGHAT and CDR2 FQNNGV. CDR3 length equals 16 residues. The sequenced sample was peripheral blood. The chain couples TRBV11-2 to TRBJ2-7, with D maybe TRBD2 (5 bases). The receptor was isolated from a human donor in a cohort sampled during active COVID-19. This CDR3 is CASRPRSLAQTDEQYF. In DNA, the CDR3 is TGTGCCAGCAGACCGAGGTCCCTAGCCCAGACGGACGAGCAGTACTTC.